This T cell receptor (beta chain) was observed in a study of cytomegalovirus exposure and HLA in healthy donors. Findings and caveats of the study: It was shown in a later analysis that HLA-associated TCR beta chains were more clonally expanded than other, equally common chains.

This clone was found a few times. The antigen remains unidentified. The ends lost 4 bases at V and 1 base at J; junction bases unmatched: 3. The CDR3 has 14 amino acids. Looked up from germline, CDR1 is SGHTA and CDR2 is FQGNSA. In the PCR, 60 Vbeta and 13 Jbeta primers were used. The repertoire was sequenced with immunoSEQ multiplex PCR; TCRdb's copy has only in-frame clones and lacks some. The repertoire holds approximately 110,000 clones, with about 70% as singletons. The genes are TRBV7-2 and TRBJ1-1; the match to TRBD1 covers 7 bases. The receptor was derived from a man between 25 and 39 years old in good health and CMV-seronegative. Sequenced input: PBMCs. The CDR3 DNA sequence: TGTGCCAGCAGCTCGGGACAGACGAACACTGAAGCTTTCTTT. The encoded protein is CASSSGQTNTEAFF.